Included here is one T cell receptor beta chain sequence, with context. The CDR3 is 14 residues long. Looked up from germline, CDR1 is SGHAT and CDR2 is FQNNGV. Trimming removed 1 base at V and 1 base at J, with 8 bases between. Assay: immunoSEQ multiplex PCR; the TCRdb copy retains only in-frame clones and omits some. The sample includes approximately 210,000 clones, approximately 85% of them seen just once. This sample stems from a study of cytomegalovirus exposure and HLA in healthy donors. The sequence came from a woman younger than 35 in good health and CMV-seronegative. The V and J genes are TRBV11-2 and TRBJ2-7; no definite D call. The specimen sequenced was PBMCs. The CDR3 spells CASSLAALSYEQYF. The CDR3 region has the DNA TGTGCCAGCAGCTTAGCTGCCCTATCCTACGAGCAGTACTTC.